The 9 T cell receptor beta chains presented below share a single source sample, sequenced in a study of OX40 agonist ivuxolimab in advanced cancers. Sequenced by immunoSEQ multiplex PCR; TCRdb stores in-frame clones only, minus some. The table includes around 46,000 clones, roughly 86% detected once. The sequencing used CD4+ or CD8+ T cells sorted from blood, collected in a trial of the OX40 agonist ivuxolimab. The receptors here all came from an adult with an advanced solid tumor such as melanoma, head and neck, liver or kidney cancer.

The count of this clone is one. V gene TRBV29-1 combines with J gene TRBJ2-5; 9 bases agree with TRBD1. CDR1 and CDR2 from the germline V gene are SQVTM and ANQGSEA. The CDR3 runs to 14 residues. V gave up 5 bases and J gave up 11 bases; unmatched junction bases: 15. This CDR3 reads CSVRTGAALGEQYF. CDR3 DNA: TGCAGCGTTCGGACAGGGGCCGCCCTAGGGGAGCAGTACTTC.

DNA of the CDR3: TGTGCCGGGGGACAGATATACGAGCAGTACTTC. The encoded protein is CAGGQIYEQYF. The chain joins TRBV28 to TRBJ2-7, with 7 positions matching TRBD1. V gave up 11 bases and J gave up 4 bases; unmatched junction bases: 5. This CDR3 has 11 amino acids. Germline CDR1 and CDR2: MDHEN and SYDVKM.

This clone was seen only once. The genes are TRBV6-4 and TRBJ2-2, with a weak D call TRBD2 (5 bases). Germline V CDR1 and CDR2: MRHNA, SNTAGT. Trimming left V 4 bases short and J 6 bases short, with 12 bases between. The CDR3 extends over 14 amino acids. The CDR3 reads CASSAGLGSGELFF. For the CDR3, the DNA is TGTGCCAGCAGTGCCGGACTGGGGTCCGGGGAGCTGTTTTTT.

The chain recombines TRBV9 with TRBJ1-5; no definite D call. V lost 3 bases and J 0 bases, leaving 10 bases between the germline ends. Germline CDR1 SGDLS, CDR2 YYNGEE. This CDR3 comprises 15 residues. CDR3 residues: CASSAEGYSNQPQHF. CDR3 nucleotide sequence: TGTGCCAGCAGCGCTGAGGGTTATAGCAATCAGCCCCAGCATTTT. Drawing the rest from reference TRBV9 and TRBJ1-5, the complete variable domain is DSGVTQTPKHLITATGQRVTLRCSPRSGDLSVYWYQQSLDQGLQFLIQYYNGEERAKGNILERFSAQQFPDLHSELNLSSLELGDSALYFCASSAEGYSNQPQHFGDGTRLSIL.

The chain combines TRBV6-5 with TRBJ1-2, with D perhaps TRBD1 (6 bases). Germline CDR1 MNHEY, CDR2 SVGAGI. Between the trimmed V and J ends, which lost 4 bases and 6 bases, there was a span of 12 bases. This CDR3 contains 13 residues. The CDR3 sequence: CASSSLPGDGYTF. DNA of the CDR3: TGTGCCAGCAGTTCCCTCCCAGGGGATGGCTACACCTTC.

The genes are TRBV19 and TRBJ2-1; a weak D match, TRBD1 (6 bases). In germline, CDR1 is LNHDA, CDR2 SQIVND (reference sequence). The CDR3 loop spans 16 amino acids. Trimming left V 9 bases short and J 1 base short, with 19 bases between. The chain's CDR3 is CASVSENRASYNEQFF. The DNA for the CDR3 is TGTGCCAGCGTATCTGAGAACAGGGCTTCCTACAATGAGCAGTTCTTC.

Here the CDR3 DNA reads TGCGCCAGCAGCTTGCGGGGGCCTTTGAATGAGCAGTTCTTC. It codes for CASSLRGPLNEQFF. The V gene is TRBV5-1, the J gene TRBJ2-1, with D perhaps assigned TRBD1 or TRBD2 (6 bases each). The CDR3 runs 14 residues. Germline assignment: CDR1 SGHRS and CDR2 YFSETQ. Trimming removed 1 base from V and 7 bases from J, with 12 bases in between. Drawing the rest from reference TRBV5-1 and TRBJ2-1, the complete variable domain is KAGVTQTPRYLIKTRGQQVTLSCSPISGHRSVSWYQQTPGQGLQFLFEYFSETQRNKGNFPGRFSGRQFSNSRSEMNVSTLELGDSALYLCASSLRGPLNEQFFGPGTRLTVL.

The CDR3 protein is CASSLQGANQPQHF. DNA for the CDR3: TGTGCCAGCAGCTTACAGGGGGCAAATCAGCCCCAGCATTTT. V usage is TRBV5-6 and J usage is TRBJ1-5; TRBD1 matches at 9 bases. Germline-derived CDR1 and CDR2 are SGHDT and YYEEEE. This CDR3 has 14 amino acids. J was trimmed by 4 bases and V by 2 bases; bases with no gene match: 1.

The rearrangement links TRBV5-6 to TRBJ2-5, with 13 bases lining up with TRBD2. V shed 1 base, J shed 2 bases, and the junction held 2 bases outside the gene matches. CDR1 is SGHDT and CDR2 is YYEEEE in the germline V gene. The CDR3 runs 16 residues. The CDR3 spells CASSLMTSGGQETQYF. In nucleotides, the CDR3 is TGTGCCAGCAGCTTGATGACTAGCGGGGGGCAAGAGACCCAGTACTTC.